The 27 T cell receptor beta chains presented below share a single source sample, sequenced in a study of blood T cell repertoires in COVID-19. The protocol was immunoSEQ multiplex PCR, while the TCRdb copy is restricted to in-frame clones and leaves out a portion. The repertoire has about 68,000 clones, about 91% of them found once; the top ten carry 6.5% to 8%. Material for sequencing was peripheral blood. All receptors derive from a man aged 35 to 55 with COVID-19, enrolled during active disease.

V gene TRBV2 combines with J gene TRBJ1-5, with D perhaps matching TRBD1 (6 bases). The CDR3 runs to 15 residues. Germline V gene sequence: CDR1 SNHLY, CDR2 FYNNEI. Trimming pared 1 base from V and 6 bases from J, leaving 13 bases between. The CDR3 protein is CASSEEGGGLQPQHF. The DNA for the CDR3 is TGTGCCAGCAGTGAAGAGGGAGGGGGGCTTCAGCCCCAGCATTTT.

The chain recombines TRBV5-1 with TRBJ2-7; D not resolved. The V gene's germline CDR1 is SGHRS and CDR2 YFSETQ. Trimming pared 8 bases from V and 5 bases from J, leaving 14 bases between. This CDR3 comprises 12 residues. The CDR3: CASGQDVNEQYF. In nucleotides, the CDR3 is TGCGCCAGTGGGCAGGATGTAAACGAGCAGTACTTC. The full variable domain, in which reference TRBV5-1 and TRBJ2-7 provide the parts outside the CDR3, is KAGVTQTPRYLIKTRGQQVTLSCSPISGHRSVSWYQQTPGQGLQFLFEYFSETQRNKGNFPGRFSGRQFSNSRSEMNVSTLELGDSALYLCASGQDVNEQYFGPGTRLTVT.

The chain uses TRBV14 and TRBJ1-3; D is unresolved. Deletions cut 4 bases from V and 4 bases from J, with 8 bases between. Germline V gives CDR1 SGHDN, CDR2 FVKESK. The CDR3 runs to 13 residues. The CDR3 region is CASSPAGGNTIYF. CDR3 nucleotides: TGTGCCAGCAGCCCTGCGGGGGGAAACACCATATATTTT.

The CDR3 protein is CASSILNRESNYGYTF. The CDR3 nucleotides are TGTGCCAGTAGTATATTGAACAGGGAATCCAACTATGGCTACACCTTC. V is TRBV19 and J is TRBJ1-2; maybe TRBD1 (6 bases). Trimming took 2 bases from V and 2 from J, leaving 15 bases between them. The CDR3 runs 16 residues. The germline V gene encodes CDR1 LNHDA and CDR2 SQIVND (reference sequence).

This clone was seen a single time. The chain's CDR3 is CASSLVGRTAKNIQYF. In DNA form, the CDR3 reads TGTGCCAGCAGCTTAGTGGGGAGGACAGCCAAAAACATTCAGTACTTC. This chain uses TRBV11-3 with TRBJ2-4; D is possibly TRBD2 (6 bases). The germline V gene encodes CDR1 SGHNT and CDR2 YENEEA. Trimming left V 1 base short and J 0 bases short, with 10 bases between. The CDR3 sequence is 16 residues long.

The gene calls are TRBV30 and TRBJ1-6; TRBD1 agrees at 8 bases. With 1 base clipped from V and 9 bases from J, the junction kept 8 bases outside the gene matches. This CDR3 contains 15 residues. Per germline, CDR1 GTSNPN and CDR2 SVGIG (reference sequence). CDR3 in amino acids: CAWSDGQGFGSPLHF. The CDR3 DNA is TGTGCCTGGAGTGATGGACAGGGTTTCGGTTCACCCCTCCACTTT.

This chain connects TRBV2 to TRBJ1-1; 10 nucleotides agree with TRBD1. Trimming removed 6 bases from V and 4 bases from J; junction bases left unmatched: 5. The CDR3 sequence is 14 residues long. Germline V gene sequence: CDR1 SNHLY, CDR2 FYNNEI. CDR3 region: CASSRDRGFTEAFF. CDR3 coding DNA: TGTGCCAGCAGCCGGGACAGGGGATTCACTGAAGCTTTCTTT.

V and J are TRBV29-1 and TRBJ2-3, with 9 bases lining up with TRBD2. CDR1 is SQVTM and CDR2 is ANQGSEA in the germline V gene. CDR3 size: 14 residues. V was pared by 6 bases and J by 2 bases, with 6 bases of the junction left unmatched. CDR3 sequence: CSVTAGGPTDTQYF. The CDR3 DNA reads TGCAGCGTCACGGCGGGGGGGCCCACAGATACGCAGTATTTT.

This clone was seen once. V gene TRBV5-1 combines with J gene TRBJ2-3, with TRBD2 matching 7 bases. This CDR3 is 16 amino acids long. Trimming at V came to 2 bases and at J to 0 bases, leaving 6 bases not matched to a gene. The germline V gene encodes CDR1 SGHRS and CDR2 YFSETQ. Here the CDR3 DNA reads TGCGCCAGCAGCTTACCGACTAGCTTAAGCACAGATACGCAGTATTTT. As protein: CASSLPTSLSTDTQYF.

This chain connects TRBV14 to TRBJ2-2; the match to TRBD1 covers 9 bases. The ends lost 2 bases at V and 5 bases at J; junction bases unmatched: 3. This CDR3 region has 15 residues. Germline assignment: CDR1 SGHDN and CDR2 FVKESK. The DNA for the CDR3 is TGTGCCAGCAGCCAAATACAGGGGGCTACCGGGGAGCTGTTTTTT. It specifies CASSQIQGATGELFF.

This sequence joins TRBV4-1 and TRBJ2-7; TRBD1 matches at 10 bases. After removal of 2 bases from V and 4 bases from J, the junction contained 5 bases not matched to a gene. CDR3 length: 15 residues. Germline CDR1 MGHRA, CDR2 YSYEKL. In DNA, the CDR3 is TGCGCCAGCAGCCAACCCCGGGACAGGGGTTACGAGCAGTACTTC. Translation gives CASSQPRDRGYEQYF.

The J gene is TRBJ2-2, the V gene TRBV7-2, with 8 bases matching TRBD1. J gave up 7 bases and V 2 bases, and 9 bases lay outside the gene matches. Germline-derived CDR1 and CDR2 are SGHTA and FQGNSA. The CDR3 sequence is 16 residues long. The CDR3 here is CASSLRTGSYFGELFF. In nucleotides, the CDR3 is TGTGCCAGCAGCTTAAGGACAGGGTCTTATTTCGGGGAGCTGTTTTTT.

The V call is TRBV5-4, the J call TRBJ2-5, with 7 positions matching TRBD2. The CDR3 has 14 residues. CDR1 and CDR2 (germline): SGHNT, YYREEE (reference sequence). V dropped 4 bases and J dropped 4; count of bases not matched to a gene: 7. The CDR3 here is CASSGPGGIETQYF. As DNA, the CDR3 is TGTGCCAGCAGCGGGCCGGGGGGAATAGAGACCCAGTACTTC.

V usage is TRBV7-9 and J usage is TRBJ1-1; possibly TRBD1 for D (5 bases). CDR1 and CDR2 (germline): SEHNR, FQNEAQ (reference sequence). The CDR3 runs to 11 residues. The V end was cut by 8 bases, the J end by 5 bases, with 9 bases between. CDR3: CASQRGTEAFF. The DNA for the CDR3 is TGTGCCAGCCAGCGGGGGACTGAAGCTTTCTTT.

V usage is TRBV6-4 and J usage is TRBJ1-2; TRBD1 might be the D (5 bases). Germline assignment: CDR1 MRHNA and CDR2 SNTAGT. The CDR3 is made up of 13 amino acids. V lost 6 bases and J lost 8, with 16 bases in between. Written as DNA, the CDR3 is TGTGCCAGCAGACCCGACAGTGTGAACGGCTACACCTTC. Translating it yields CASRPDSVNGYTF.

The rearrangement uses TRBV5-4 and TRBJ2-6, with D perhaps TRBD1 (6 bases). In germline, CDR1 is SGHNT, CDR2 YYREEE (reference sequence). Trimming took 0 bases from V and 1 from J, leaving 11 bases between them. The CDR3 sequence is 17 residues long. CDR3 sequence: CASSLAQGTSGANVLTF. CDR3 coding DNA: TGTGCCAGCAGCTTGGCACAGGGCACTTCTGGGGCCAACGTCCTGACTTTC. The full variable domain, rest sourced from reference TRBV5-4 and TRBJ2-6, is ETGVTQSPTHLIKTRGQQVTLRCSSQSGHNTVSWYQQALGQGPQFIFQYYREEENGRGNFPPRFSGLQFPNYSSELNVNALELDDSALYLCASSLAQGTSGANVLTFGAGSRLTVL.

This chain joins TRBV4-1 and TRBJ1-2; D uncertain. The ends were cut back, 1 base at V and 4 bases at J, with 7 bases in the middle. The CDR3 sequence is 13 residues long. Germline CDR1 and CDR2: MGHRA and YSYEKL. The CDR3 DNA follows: TGCGCCAGCAGCCAAGCCCACATCTATGGCTACACCTTC. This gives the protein CASSQAHIYGYTF.

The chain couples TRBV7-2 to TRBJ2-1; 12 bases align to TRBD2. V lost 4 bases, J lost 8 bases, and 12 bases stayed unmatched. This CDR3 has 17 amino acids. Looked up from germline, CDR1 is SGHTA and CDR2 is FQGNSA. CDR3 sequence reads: CASSSAETSGGLYEQFF. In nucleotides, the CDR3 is TGTGCCAGCAGCTCCGCCGAGACTAGCGGGGGCTTGTATGAGCAGTTCTTC.

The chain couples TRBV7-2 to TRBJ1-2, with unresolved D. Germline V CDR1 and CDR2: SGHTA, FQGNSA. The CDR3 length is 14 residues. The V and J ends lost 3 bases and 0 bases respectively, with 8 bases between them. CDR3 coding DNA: TGTGCCAGCAGCTTTCGAAACTCTAACTATGGCTACACCTTC. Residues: CASSFRNSNYGYTF.

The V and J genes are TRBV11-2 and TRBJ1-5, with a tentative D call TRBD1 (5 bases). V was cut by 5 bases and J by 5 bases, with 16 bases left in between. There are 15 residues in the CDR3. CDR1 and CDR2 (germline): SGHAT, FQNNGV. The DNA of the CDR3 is TGTGCCAGCAGCCCATCGGCAGGGAGGGATCAGCCCCAGCATTTT. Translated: CASSPSAGRDQPQHF.

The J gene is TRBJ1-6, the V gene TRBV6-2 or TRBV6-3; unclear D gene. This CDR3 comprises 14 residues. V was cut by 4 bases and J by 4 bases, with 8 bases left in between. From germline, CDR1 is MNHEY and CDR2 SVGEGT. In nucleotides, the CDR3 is TGTGCCAGCAGTTGGGGAGAGTATAATTCACCCCTCCACTTT. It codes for CASSWGEYNSPLHF.

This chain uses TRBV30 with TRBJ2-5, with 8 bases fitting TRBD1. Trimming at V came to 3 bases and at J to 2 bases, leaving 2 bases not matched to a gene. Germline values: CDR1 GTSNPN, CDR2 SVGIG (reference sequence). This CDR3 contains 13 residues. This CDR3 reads CAWSGQGQETQYF. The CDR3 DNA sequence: TGTGCCTGGAGCGGACAGGGACAAGAGACCCAGTACTTC.

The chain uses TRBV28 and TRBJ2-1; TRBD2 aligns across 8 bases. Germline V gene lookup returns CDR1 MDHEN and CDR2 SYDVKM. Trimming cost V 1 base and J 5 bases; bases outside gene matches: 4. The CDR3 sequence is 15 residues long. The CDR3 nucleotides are TGTGCCAGCAGTTTATCCGGCGGGGGGCACAATGAGCAGTTCTTC. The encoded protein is CASSLSGGGHNEQFF.

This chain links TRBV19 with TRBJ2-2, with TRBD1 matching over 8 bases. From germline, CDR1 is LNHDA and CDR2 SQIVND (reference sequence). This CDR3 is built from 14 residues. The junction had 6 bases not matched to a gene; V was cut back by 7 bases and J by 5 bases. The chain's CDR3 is CASNRQGQTGELFF. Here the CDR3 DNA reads TGTGCCAGTAACAGACAGGGGCAAACCGGGGAGCTGTTTTTT.

DNA for the CDR3: TGTGCCTGGATTCAGCGGGGGGGCCGGGAGCAGTACTTC. This gives the protein CAWIQRGGREQYF. The chain joins TRBV30 to TRBJ2-7; TRBD2 agrees at 10 bases. The V and J ends lost 4 bases and 7 bases, in that order; junction bases with no gene match: 7. Germline V gene sequence: CDR1 GTSNPN, CDR2 SVGIG (reference sequence). The CDR3 is 13 amino acids.

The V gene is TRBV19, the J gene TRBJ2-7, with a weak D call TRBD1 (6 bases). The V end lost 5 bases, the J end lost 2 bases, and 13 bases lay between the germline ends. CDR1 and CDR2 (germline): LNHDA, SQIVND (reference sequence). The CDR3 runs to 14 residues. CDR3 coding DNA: TGTGCCAGTAGTGCCCGGGACACTGCCTACGAGCAGTACTTC. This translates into CASSARDTAYEQYF.

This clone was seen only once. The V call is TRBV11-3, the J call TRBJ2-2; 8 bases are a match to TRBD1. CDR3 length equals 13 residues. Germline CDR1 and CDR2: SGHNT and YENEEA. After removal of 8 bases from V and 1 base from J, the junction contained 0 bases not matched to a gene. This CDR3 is CASGQGNTGELFF. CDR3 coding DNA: TGTGCCAGCGGACAGGGGAACACCGGGGAGCTGTTTTTT.